The 27 T cell receptor beta chains below were found in one sample sequenced in a study of cytomegalovirus exposure and HLA in healthy donors. The PCR made use of 60 Vbeta and 13 Jbeta primers. Method: immunoSEQ multiplex PCR; TCRdb's copy keeps in-frame clones and lacks some. The table lists around 150,000 clones, 60% to 75% of them singletons, with 1.6% in the top ten. The source material was PBMCs. These TCRs come from a human donor in good health.

The rearrangement joins TRBV5-1 to TRBJ2-1, with 8 bases matching TRBD2. CDR3 size: 15 residues. CDR1 is SGHRS and CDR2 is YFSETQ in the germline V gene. The ends lost 1 base at V and 7 bases at J; junction bases unmatched: 7. The CDR3 DNA sequence: TGCGCCAGCAGCTTGAGGAGCGGGAGTGGGAATGAGCAGTTCTTC. Its translation is CASSLRSGSGNEQFF. Combining the CDR3 with reference TRBV5-1 and TRBJ2-1 gives the whole variable domain KAGVTQTPRYLIKTRGQQVTLSCSPISGHRSVSWYQQTPGQGLQFLFEYFSETQRNKGNFPGRFSGRQFSNSRSEMNVSTLELGDSALYLCASSLRSGSGNEQFFGPGTRLTVL.

This clone was observed a handful of times. CDR3 coding DNA: TGTGTTTCGTCCGGGGGGGCCCTTTACGAGCAGTACTTC. This translates into CVSSGGALYEQYF. The genes are TRBV27 and TRBJ2-7, with 8 positions matching TRBD2. Germline CDR1 reads MNHEY; CDR2 reads SMNVEV (reference sequence). This CDR3 contains 13 residues.

V is TRBV2 and J is TRBJ2-1, with 8 bases identical to TRBD2. Germline assignment: CDR1 SNHLY and CDR2 FYNNEI. V was clipped by 3 bases and J by 3 bases; unmatched bases: 4. The CDR3 has 15 amino acids. CDR3 DNA sequence: TGTGCCAGCAGTGAGAATAGCGGGATCTACAATGAGCAGTTCTTC. Translated, it gives CASSENSGIYNEQFF.

This clone was counted only a few times. V and J are TRBV13 and TRBJ2-1, with 8 bases aligning to TRBD2. The germline V gene encodes CDR1 PRHDT and CDR2 FYEKMQ (reference sequence). The CDR3 spans 15 residues. J gave up 4 bases and V 3 bases, and 5 bases lay outside the gene matches. The CDR3 DNA follows: TGTGCCAGCAGCTTCGAGGGGACTAGATACAATGAGCAGTTCTTC. Translation: CASSFEGTRYNEQFF.

This chain joins TRBV27 and TRBJ2-3, with TRBD1 as a possible D gene (5 bases). Germline V gene sequence: CDR1 MNHEY, CDR2 SMNVEV (reference sequence). The CDR3 runs to 14 residues. V shed 2 bases and J shed 4 bases, with 10 bases lying between them. This CDR3 reads CASSLVLGADTQYF. CDR3 coding DNA: TGTGCCAGCAGTTTAGTTCTAGGGGCAGATACGCAGTATTTT.

This chain links TRBV7-3 with TRBJ1-1; no reliable D call. Trimming stripped 2 bases from V and 1 base from J, with 5 bases between. CDR1 is SGHTA and CDR2 is FQGTGA in the germline V gene. The CDR3 length is 13 residues. In nucleotides, the CDR3 is TGTGCCAGCAGCTTATGGCAGAACACTGAAGCTTTCTTT. Translation: CASSLWQNTEAFF. The full variable domain, its missing parts supplied by reference TRBV7-3 and TRBJ1-1, is GAGVSQTPSNKVTEKGKYVELRCDPISGHTALYWYRQSLGQGPEFLIYFQGTGAADDSGLPNDRFFAVRPEGSVSTLKIQRTERGDSAVYLCASSLWQNTEAFFGQGTRLTVV.

The chain uses TRBV4-3 and TRBJ1-1; no reliable D call. V lost 0 bases to trimming and J lost 3 bases, with 8 bases between them. From germline, CDR1 is LGHNA and CDR2 YSLEER. The CDR3 consists of 14 residues. The CDR3 region is CASSQDPRDTEAFF. The CDR3 DNA reads TGCGCCAGCAGCCAAGATCCCCGGGACACTGAAGCTTTCTTT.

The sample holds one count of this clone. The J gene is TRBJ2-7, the V gene TRBV29-1; 11 bases agree with TRBD1. V lost 4 bases, J lost 0 bases, and 5 bases stayed unmatched. The germline V gene encodes CDR1 SQVTM and CDR2 ANQGSEA. The CDR3 consists of 15 residues. The CDR3 protein is CSVGTGGVLSYEQYF. DNA of the CDR3: TGCAGCGTTGGGACAGGGGGCGTTCTCTCCTACGAGCAGTACTTC.

The chain links TRBV7-2 to TRBJ2-3, with TRBD2 matching over 8 bases. The CDR3 is made up of 17 amino acids. In germline, CDR1 is SGHTA, CDR2 FQGNSA. The junction had 14 bases not matched to a gene; V was cut back by 5 bases and J by 4 bases. In DNA, the CDR3 is TGTGCCAGCAGCCTCCCCCTTAGCGGGAATATCGCAGATACGCAGTATTTT. Its translation is CASSLPLSGNIADTQYF.

The chain employs TRBV7-9 and TRBJ2-7; a weak D match, TRBD1 (6 bases). V was trimmed by 5 bases and J by 2 bases, leaving 16 bases between them. CDR1 is SEHNR, CDR2 FQNEAQ, per germline (reference sequence). This CDR3 has 15 residues. The CDR3 DNA follows: TGTGCCAGCAGCCCCCAAGGGACACTGACCTACGAGCAGTACTTC. As protein: CASSPQGTLTYEQYF. Based on the CDR3 plus reference TRBV7-9 and TRBJ2-7, the full variable domain is DTGVSQNPRHKITKRGQNVTFRCDPISEHNRLYWYRQTLGQGPEFLTYFQNEAQLEKSRLLSDRFSAERPKGSFSTLEIQRTEQGDSAMYLCASSPQGTLTYEQYFGPGTRLTVT.

The chain joins TRBV10-3 to TRBJ1-2, with TRBD1 identical over 11 bases. V was pared by 3 bases and J by 6 bases, with 6 bases of the junction left unmatched. Per germline, CDR1 ENHRY and CDR2 SYGVKD. The CDR3 consists of 15 residues. CDR3 nucleotide sequence: TGTGCCATCAGTGAACCGGACAGGGGGCGGGATGGCTACACCTTC. This codes for CAISEPDRGRDGYTF.

This clone appeared once. The CDR3 reads CASSPYPQETQYF. The CDR3 DNA is TGTGCCAGCAGCCCCTACCCGCAAGAGACCCAGTACTTC. V is TRBV5-6 and J is TRBJ2-5; D ambiguous. The CDR3 totals 13 residues. CDR1 SGHDT and CDR2 YYEEEE come from the germline V gene. Trimming removed 4 bases at V and 2 bases at J, with 9 bases between.

This chain uses TRBV15 with TRBJ2-1; 9 bases align to TRBD1. Germline assignment: CDR1 LNHNV and CDR2 YYDKDF (reference sequence). Trimming cost V 2 bases and J 6 bases; bases outside gene matches: 5. This CDR3 comprises 15 residues. The CDR3 bases are TGTGCCACCAGCAGACGGACAGGGGACGGCAATGAGCAGTTCTTC. Its protein is CATSRRTGDGNEQFF.

The chain carries TRBV28 and TRBJ1-2, with D hard to call. The CDR3 covers 15 residues. The germline V and J ends were trimmed by 2 bases and 8 bases, with 18 bases remaining between them. Germline CDR1 reads MDHEN; CDR2 reads SYDVKM. CDR3 amino acids: CASSLPGLSGGGYTF. CDR3 nucleotide sequence: TGTGCCAGCAGTTTACCCGGGTTGTCGGGTGGGGGCTACACCTTC.

The chain recombines TRBV13 with TRBJ1-2, with D tentatively TRBD1 (5 bases). This CDR3 contains 14 residues. V was clipped by 5 bases and J by 5 bases, with 15 bases between them. Germline V CDR1 and CDR2: PRHDT, FYEKMQ (reference sequence). The CDR3 nucleotides read TGTGCCAGCAGCCACCGACAGCAGAAATATGGCTACACCTTC. Translated: CASSHRQQKYGYTF.

V is TRBV27 and J is TRBJ2-7, with D maybe TRBD1 (5 bases). The CDR3 length is 14 residues. The germline CDR1 and CDR2 sequences are MNHEY and SMNVEV (reference sequence). V was trimmed by 2 bases and J by 0 bases, leaving 8 bases between them. CDR3 sequence reads: CASSLGARSYEQYF. CDR3 DNA: TGTGCCAGCAGTTTAGGGGCCCGCTCCTACGAGCAGTACTTC.

Only one count was recorded for this clone. The genes are TRBV4-1 and TRBJ1-2, with a tentative D call TRBD1 (5 bases). Trimming took off 0 bases at V and 6 bases at J, with 14 bases between the two ends. Germline V gene lookup returns CDR1 MGHRA and CDR2 YSYEKL. The CDR3 totals 15 residues. This CDR3 is CASSQEGRQIDGYTF. The CDR3 DNA follows: TGCGCCAGCAGCCAAGAGGGGCGGCAAATCGATGGCTACACCTTC.

In this sample, this clone turned up a few times. V gene TRBV5-6 combines with J gene TRBJ2-7; 10 bases map to TRBD2. V lost 4 bases, J lost 0 bases, and 7 bases stayed unmatched. The germline gives CDR1 SGHDT, CDR2 YYEEEE. The CDR3 has 16 residues. CDR3 coding DNA: TGTGCCAGCAGCAGCTCCTGGACTAGCGGCTCCTACGAGCAGTACTTC. Its protein is CASSSSWTSGSYEQYF.

The CDR3 reads CATSGFRTSQITDTQYF. CDR3 nucleotides: TGTGCCACCAGCGGATTCCGGACTAGTCAAATCACAGATACGCAGTATTTT. The V gene is TRBV15, the J gene TRBJ2-3; TRBD2 aligns across 7 bases. J lost 2 bases, V lost 5 bases, and 13 bases had no gene match. This CDR3 is 17 amino acids long. Germline CDR1 and CDR2: LNHNV and YYDKDF (reference sequence).

The rearrangement links TRBV4-3 to TRBJ2-6, with TRBD2 as a possible D gene (5 bases). Trimming removed 1 base at V and 3 bases at J, with 7 bases between. The CDR3 sequence is 15 residues long. The V gene's germline CDR1 is LGHNA and CDR2 YSLEER. CDR3 region: CASSQAGVGANVLTF. CDR3 DNA sequence: TGCGCCAGCAGCCAAGCCGGGGTTGGGGCCAACGTCCTGACTTTC.

V and J are TRBV4-1 and TRBJ2-7; the match to TRBD2 covers 9 bases. The CDR3 loop spans 17 amino acids. Trimming at V came to 0 bases and at J to 3 bases, leaving 9 bases not matched to a gene. From germline, CDR1 is MGHRA and CDR2 YSYEKL. This chain's CDR3 is CASSQDLSGRTSYEQYF. In DNA form, the CDR3 reads TGCGCCAGCAGCCAAGACTTGAGCGGGAGGACAAGCTACGAGCAGTACTTC.

The table lists this clone with a count of one. The chain employs TRBV5-1 and TRBJ2-7; 8 nucleotides align to TRBD1. The CDR3 extends over 15 amino acids. Germline V lookup: CDR1 SGHRS, CDR2 YFSETQ. J was trimmed by 3 bases and V by 0 bases; bases with no gene match: 5. DNA of the CDR3: TGCGCCAGCAGCTTGGGACAGGGGATTCTCTACGAGCAGTACTTC. Residues: CASSLGQGILYEQYF.

The rearrangement uses TRBV4-1 and TRBJ2-7; 7 positions agree with TRBD1. This CDR3 contains 16 residues. J lost 3 bases, V lost 1 base, and 9 bases had no gene match. Germline V gene data show CDR1 as MGHRA and CDR2 as YSYEKL. The CDR3 bases are TGCGCCAGCAGCCAAGTAGGTGGCAGGGGGAACTACGAGCAGTACTTC. This gives the protein CASSQVGGRGNYEQYF.

This clone was picked up a small number of times. This rearrangement joins TRBV15 to TRBJ2-1; 8 positions match TRBD2. The V segment lost 1 base and the J segment 3 bases; nucleotides outside the gene matches: 2. Germline-derived CDR1 and CDR2 are LNHNV and YYDKDF (reference sequence). The CDR3 has 15 residues. CDR3 sequence reads: CATSRAGGDYNEQFF. The CDR3 DNA sequence: TGTGCCACCAGCAGAGCGGGGGGGGACTACAATGAGCAGTTCTTC.

The chain is built from TRBV13 and TRBJ2-7; TRBD2 might be the D (5 bases). The V and J ends lost 4 bases and 3 bases respectively, with 7 bases between them. This CDR3 has 12 residues. The germline V gene encodes CDR1 PRHDT and CDR2 FYEKMQ (reference sequence). CDR3 bases: TGTGCCAGCAGCTCCGAGGGCTACGAGCAGTACTTC. It translates to CASSSEGYEQYF.

The chain uses TRBV12-5 and TRBJ1-2; 9 positions agree with TRBD1. The V gene end was trimmed by 6 bases and the J gene end by 2 bases; junction bases not matched to a gene: 4. Germline CDR1 LGHNT, CDR2 FRNRAP. The CDR3 covers 14 residues. Here the CDR3 DNA reads TGTGCTAGTGGAATAACAGGGGGCAACTATGGCTACACCTTC. Translation: CASGITGGNYGYTF.

The J gene is TRBJ1-2, the V gene TRBV5-1; D call uncertain. V dropped 5 bases and J dropped 1 base, with 6 bases sitting between them. The length of the CDR3 is 12 residues. From germline, CDR1 is SGHRS and CDR2 YFSETQ. The chain's CDR3 is CASREGNYGYTF. CDR3 coding DNA: TGCGCCAGCAGGGAGGGTAACTATGGCTACACCTTC.